A selection of T cell receptor beta chains follows, all from one sample in a study of chemoradiotherapy in HPV16-positive cancers. Measured with immunoSEQ multiplex PCR; TCRdb has only the in-frame clones, and not every one. The table lists thousands of clones, roughly 70% of them singletons. The specimen was collected from a patient who underwent chemoradiotherapy. The receptor source for this set is a human donor with HPV-associated anogenital cancer. Each CDR3 is given with its conserved first and last residue. The D gene is left open where the match is weak. Expanded clones get a size class; other rows say once, few or many, or leave the size out.

CDR3nt	CDR3aa	j_gene	v_gene	d_gene	abundance
TGTGCCTGGAGTGTACCGACAGGGGGCTTGTTGGATACGCAGTATTTT	CAWSVPTGGLLDTQYF	TRBJ2-3	TRBV30	TRBD1	-
TGTGCCAGCAGCGAGGGGGACAGGGACACTGAAGCTTTCTTT	CASSEGDRDTEAFF	TRBJ1-1	TRBV9	TRBD1	-
TGTGCCAGCAGCTTGGTACCGGGACAGGGCACAGATACGCAGTATTTT	CASSLVPGQGTDTQYF	TRBJ2-3	TRBV5-6	TRBD1	-
TGTGCCAGCAGCCCCGACGGGTTGAATGAAAAACTGTTTTTT	CASSPDGLNEKLFF	TRBJ1-4	TRBV5-4	-	few
TGTGCCAGCAGCCGACTAGCCTTCACAGATACGCAGTATTTT	CASSRLAFTDTQYF	TRBJ2-3	TRBV7-7	TRBD2	few
TGTGCCGGCAGCTTAGCGGGTAGGGTTGGAGGCTACACCTTC	CAGSLAGRVGGYTF	TRBJ1-2	TRBV7-2	-	once
TGTGCCAGCAGCTTCAGGAGCGACCAAGAGACCCAGTACTTC	CASSFRSDQETQYF	TRBJ2-5	TRBV5-6	-	-
TGCGCCAGCAGCCAAGAACCAGTCGGCAATCAGCCCCAGCATTTT	CASSQEPVGNQPQHF	TRBJ1-5	TRBV4-3	-	-
TGTGCCAGCAGCTCCTCCCAAGGGGCTGCATCCTACAATGAGCAGTTCTTC	CASSSSQGAASYNEQFF	TRBJ2-1	TRBV11-3	-	-
TGTGCCAGCAGCGGACAGGGAGGCACTGAAGCTTTCTTT	CASSGQGGTEAFF	TRBJ1-1	TRBV7-2	TRBD1	few
TGTGCCAGCAGCTTAAAGATTAGTAGCGGGATCACAGATACGCAGTATTTT	CASSLKISSGITDTQYF	TRBJ2-3	TRBV11-1	TRBD2	-
TGTGCCAGCAGCCCTTCCTTTAATGAAAAACTGTTTTTT	CASSPSFNEKLFF	TRBJ1-4	TRBV11-3	-	-
TGTGCCAGCAGCGGACCGAACACAGATACGCAGTATTTT	CASSGPNTDTQYF	TRBJ2-3	TRBV7-9	-	-
TGTGCCAGCAGCTCACAAGGCAATCAGCCCCAGCATTTT	CASSSQGNQPQHF	TRBJ1-5	TRBV7-9	-	-
TGTGCCACCCCCCCCCGGGAGGGGTCCGAGCAGTACTTC	CATPPREGSEQYF	TRBJ2-7	TRBV9	TRBD2	-
TGTGCCAGCAGCCCGGGCGAGAGGACCTACGAGCAGTACTTC	CASSPGERTYEQYF	TRBJ2-7	TRBV7-3	-	few
TGTGCCAGCTCACCACCGAGGCAGGGGAGACCTGAAGCTTTCTTT	CASSPPRQGRPEAFF	TRBJ1-1	TRBV18	-	-
TGTGCCAGCAGCTTAATGGGGGTATCTCAGCCCCAGCATTTT	CASSLMGVSQPQHF	TRBJ1-5	TRBV7-9	-	once
TGTGCCAGCAGCAAAGTAGCGGGGGGGGCTTTAGATACGCAGTATTTT	CASSKVAGGALDTQYF	TRBJ2-3	TRBV7-2	TRBD2	-
TGTGCCAGCAGCCGCGACGGGGGGGCTTACAATGAGCAGTTCTTC	CASSRDGGAYNEQFF	TRBJ2-1	TRBV11-3	TRBD2	-
TGTGCCAGCAGCGACAGCGGTGGGGAGACCCAGTACTTC	CASSDSGGETQYF	TRBJ2-5	TRBV5-6	-	-
TGTGCCAGCAGATACAGGGGTATCTCTGGGGGCTACACCTTC	CASRYRGISGGYTF	TRBJ1-2	TRBV6-5	TRBD1	-
TGTGCCAGCAGCTTAGACCGGACAGGATCTAGGAACACTGAAGCTTTCTTT	CASSLDRTGSRNTEAFF	TRBJ1-1	TRBV11-2	TRBD1	-
TGCGCCAGCAGCTTGCTAGCTACCAACCAAGAGACCCAGTACTTC	CASSLLATNQETQYF	TRBJ2-5	TRBV5-1	-	-
TGTGCCAGCAGCCCTCCCGGGCTGATCGGGGCCAACGTCCTGACTTTC	CASSPPGLIGANVLTF	TRBJ2-6	TRBV7-9	-	-
TGTGCCAGCAGCGTAGGCAACGGACACTTAGACTATGGCTACACCTTC	CASSVGNGHLDYGYTF	TRBJ1-2	TRBV9	-	few
TGCAGCGTCCTAAGTGGAAACACCATATATTTT	CSVLSGNTIYF	TRBJ1-3	TRBV29-1	-	few
TGTGCCAGCAGCTTATCCAAAACGGGGAATGAGCAGTTCTTC	CASSLSKTGNEQFF	TRBJ2-1	TRBV7-2	-	large
TGTGCCAGCAGTTTTTGGGGAATAAGTTTGAGCAATCAGCCCCAGCATTTT	CASSFWGISLSNQPQHF	TRBJ1-5	TRBV28	-	-
TGTGCCACCGCTTCCATGGTCCCTTTCGGCTACACCTTC	CATASMVPFGYTF	TRBJ1-2	TRBV28	-	-
TGTGCCAGTAGTTTCGATCCTAGCAATCAGCCCCAGCATTTT	CASSFDPSNQPQHF	TRBJ1-5	TRBV19	-	-
TGTGCCAGCAGCTTATATAGCGGGGGTTGGGAGACCCAGTACTTC	CASSLYSGGWETQYF	TRBJ2-5	TRBV7-9	TRBD2	-
TGTGCCAGCAGCTCTGACAGGGTGGAGACCCAGTACTTC	CASSSDRVETQYF	TRBJ2-5	TRBV7-8	TRBD1	-
TGTGCCGTGAAGAGGGGAGGGAATCAGCCCCAGCATTTT	CAVKRGGNQPQHF	TRBJ1-5	TRBV2	-	few
TGTGCCAGCAGTGAAGGACCCCTGAACACTGAAGCTTTCTTT	CASSEGPLNTEAFF	TRBJ1-1	TRBV6-1	-	-
TGCGCCAGCAGAGACTGGACCGGGGAGCTGTTTTTT	CASRDWTGELFF	TRBJ2-2	TRBV10-1	-	few
TGTGCCAGTAGCTTTACGGGACACACACTTCTCGAGGGTGGCTACACCTTC	CASSFTGHTLLEGGYTF	TRBJ1-2	TRBV19	-	-
TGCGCCAGCAGTCACGGATCTGCGGGGGAGACCCAGTACTTC	CASSHGSAGETQYF	TRBJ2-5	TRBV10-2	-	-
TGTGCCAGCAGCTTTCCAGGGAACAGGGGGGAGCTGTTTTTT	CASSFPGNRGELFF	TRBJ2-2	TRBV7-8	-	-
TGTGCCAGTAGTATACTTCCCGCGGGACAGGGGCGGCAGTTCTTC	CASSILPAGQGRQFF	TRBJ2-1	TRBV19	TRBD1	-
TGTGCCAGCAGGGGACGGTTGTACCAAGAGACCCAGTACTTC	CASRGRLYQETQYF	TRBJ2-5	TRBV11-2	-	-
TGTGCCAGCAACACGCACAGGGTTAGAGAGACCCAGTACTTC	CASNTHRVRETQYF	TRBJ2-5	TRBV7-9	-	few
TGTGCCAGCAGCTACAGGGGCCCCTTCGGGGCGCAGTATTTT	CASSYRGPFGAQYF	TRBJ2-3	TRBV5-6	TRBD1	-
TGTGCCAGCAGCAAAGACTCAAAACTATATGGCTACACCTTC	CASSKDSKLYGYTF	TRBJ1-2	TRBV21-1	-	-
TGTGCCAGCAGTGTAATAGGACTAGCGGTCCAAGAGACCCAGTACTTC	CASSVIGLAVQETQYF	TRBJ2-5	TRBV2	TRBD2	once
TGCGCCAGCAGACCCGACAGGCCGGGATCCGGGGAGCTGTTTTTT	CASRPDRPGSGELFF	TRBJ2-2	TRBV10-2	-	once
TGTGCCAGCAGTGAACGTGAAGGGGGCAAAAAGGTCTATGGCTACACCTTC	CASSEREGGKKVYGYTF	TRBJ1-2	TRBV6-1	TRBD1	-
TGTGCCTGGAGTGTCGGGCACACCGGGGAGCTGTTTTTT	CAWSVGHTGELFF	TRBJ2-2	TRBV30	-	-
TGTGCCAGCAGCGTTGAGTCCGGCTACACCTTC	CASSVESGYTF	TRBJ1-2	TRBV6-1	-	-
TGTGCCAGCAGTTCGTCCGGGACAGGGTTTCAGCCCCAGCATTTT	CASSSSGTGFQPQHF	TRBJ1-5	TRBV28	TRBD1	-
TGCGCCAGCAGCACCCAAGAGACCCAGTACTTC	CASSTQETQYF	TRBJ2-5	TRBV5-1	-	-
TGTGCCAGCAGCTTGGGTGGCACCGGCCCCCAGCATTTT	CASSLGGTGPQHF	TRBJ1-5	TRBV5-6	-	-
TGTGCCAGCAGTTACCGCGGGTATAACACTGAAGCTTTCTTT	CASSYRGYNTEAFF	TRBJ1-1	TRBV6-6	-	few
TGTGCCAGCAGCTTGGATACCGGGACAGGGAGAGAGACCCAGTACTTC	CASSLDTGTGRETQYF	TRBJ2-5	TRBV5-4	TRBD1	few
TGTGCCAGCAGCTTTACTTACCCGGGAGGCGGCAATCAGCCCCAGCATTTT	CASSFTYPGGGNQPQHF	TRBJ1-5	TRBV5-4	-	-
TGTGCCAGCAGCTTAATGAACACCATATATTTT	CASSLMNTIYF	TRBJ1-3	TRBV11-2	-	few